This is a list of T cell receptor beta chains from one sample in a study of technical replicates of blood from four donors. The protocol was immunoSEQ multiplex PCR, while the TCRdb copy is restricted to in-frame clones and leaves out a portion. The sample lists roughly 100,000 clones, 90% to 97% occurring once. The specimen was T cells isolated from PBMCs. The receptors derive from a human donor in good health. CDR3s include the opening cysteine and the closing phenylalanine or tryptophan. The D gene is left open where the match is weak. Not every row has a clone size; where given, it reads once, few, many or a size class.

CDR3,DNA,J,size,D,V
CAINGGGSGGSEQYF,TGTGCCATCAACGGTGGCGGGAGTGGGGGCTCCGAGCAGTACTTC,TRBJ2-7,NA,NA,TRBV10-3
CASSLTGGMNTEAFF,TGTGCCAGCAGCCTGACAGGGGGGATGAACACTGAAGCTTTCTTT,TRBJ1-1,NA,TRBD1,TRBV11-2
CSVGRGNQPQHF,TGCAGCGTTGGACGGGGAAATCAGCCCCAGCATTTT,TRBJ1-5,once,NA,TRBV29-1
CSVQGVQETQYF,TGCAGCGTACAGGGGGTACAAGAGACCCAGTACTTC,TRBJ2-5,NA,TRBD1,TRBV29-1
CASSPAGAGEQYF,TGTGCCAGCTCACCAGCGGGGGCGGGGGAGCAGTACTTC,TRBJ2-7,NA,NA,TRBV18
CASARDILKNTIYF,TGTGCCAGCGCCCGGGACATTCTGAAGAACACCATATATTTT,TRBJ1-3,NA,NA,TRBV6-5
CSVVPSTDTQYF,TGCAGCGTTGTCCCGAGCACAGATACGCAGTATTTT,TRBJ2-3,NA,NA,TRBV29-1
CASSLTSGRYNEQFF,TGTGCCAGCAGCTTAACTAGCGGGAGGTACAATGAGCAGTTCTTC,TRBJ2-1,NA,TRBD2,TRBV7-6
CASSPEGAPHTEAFF,TGTGCCAGCAGCCCGGAGGGGGCGCCTCACACTGAAGCTTTCTTT,TRBJ1-1,NA,TRBD1,TRBV7-6
CASSLGGVSYNEQFF,TGTGCCAGCAGCTTAGGGGGGGTGTCCTACAATGAGCAGTTCTTC,TRBJ2-1,NA,NA,TRBV7-7
CASSLGERGYEQYF,TGTGCCAGCAGCTTAGGGGAGCGAGGCTACGAGCAGTACTTC,TRBJ2-7,NA,NA,TRBV7-2
CASSSNTGVLQPQHF,TGTGCCAGCAGCTCGAATACAGGGGTACTTCAGCCCCAGCATTTT,TRBJ1-5,NA,TRBD1,TRBV7-9
CASSLTPTNEKLFF,TGTGCCAGCAGCTTAACTCCAACTAATGAAAAACTGTTTTTT,TRBJ1-4,NA,NA,TRBV7-2
CASSEGRRETQYF,TGTGCCAGCAGCGAAGGAAGGAGGGAGACCCAGTACTTC,TRBJ2-5,NA,NA,TRBV7-8
CASIGGYTEAFF,TGTGCCAGCATCGGGGGGTATACTGAAGCTTTCTTT,TRBJ1-1,NA,NA,TRBV7-2
CASSKPTSGNIQYF,TGTGCCAGTAGTAAACCGACTAGCGGGAACATTCAGTACTTC,TRBJ2-4,NA,TRBD2,TRBV19
CASGGDRGGHEQFF,TGTGCCAGTGGGGGGGACAGGGGCGGTCATGAGCAGTTCTTC,TRBJ2-1,once,TRBD1,TRBV19
CASSASRTSGGSYNEQFF,TGTGCCAGCAGCGCCTCTCGGACTAGCGGGGGCTCCTACAATGAGCAGTTCTTC,TRBJ2-1,NA,TRBD2,TRBV9
CASSSGWNTEAFF,TGTGCCAGCAGCTCAGGGTGGAACACTGAAGCTTTCTTT,TRBJ1-1,NA,NA,TRBV7-3
CASHEQGGNEQFF,TGCGCCAGCCATGAACAGGGGGGGAATGAGCAGTTCTTC,TRBJ2-1,NA,NA,TRBV10-2
CASSLDGLAGAYEQYF,TGTGCCAGCAGTTTAGATGGGCTAGCGGGAGCCTACGAGCAGTACTTC,TRBJ2-7,NA,TRBD2,TRBV27
CASVPLVINEQFF,TGTGCCAGCGTGCCCCTAGTTATCAATGAGCAGTTCTTC,TRBJ2-1,once,NA,TRBV6-1
CASSLEGQNQPQHF,TGTGCCAGCAGCTTGGAGGGACAGAATCAGCCCCAGCATTTT,TRBJ1-5,once,TRBD1,TRBV5-8
CATSSTDTQYF,TGTGCCACCAGTTCTACAGATACGCAGTATTTT,TRBJ2-3,NA,NA,TRBV15
CASSTGLAGEGANTQYF,TGTGCCAGCAGCACGGGACTAGCGGGAGAGGGAGCGAATACGCAGTATTTT,TRBJ2-3,few,TRBD2,TRBV11-2
CARGTTYNEQFF,TGCGCCCGGGGGACTACCTACAATGAGCAGTTCTTC,TRBJ2-1,NA,TRBD2,TRBV4-1
CASSLQVRERYNEQFF,TGTGCCAGCAGTTTACAGGTCCGGGAGAGGTACAATGAGCAGTTCTTC,TRBJ2-1,NA,NA,TRBV27
CASRPYDPGLASPVF,TGTGCCAGCAGACCATACGACCCGGGACTAGCTTCTCCCGTCTTC,TRBJ2-1,NA,TRBD2,TRBV13
CASTGGRTGGGEQFF,TGCGCCAGCACCGGAGGCCGGACAGGGGGTGGTGAGCAGTTCTTC,TRBJ2-1,NA,TRBD1,TRBV4-1
CASSGGARLEQYF,TGTGCCAGCAGTGGGGGAGCTAGGCTCGAGCAGTACTTC,TRBJ2-7,NA,NA,TRBV2
CASSRAERETYEQYF,TGCGCCAGCAGCCGAGCTGAGCGGGAGACCTACGAGCAGTACTTC,TRBJ2-7,NA,TRBD2,TRBV4-1
CASTTGVYEKLFF,TGTGCCAGCACCACCGGAGTATATGAAAAACTGTTTTTT,TRBJ1-4,NA,NA,TRBV6-1
CASSGLGSTEAFF,TGTGCCAGCAGTGGCCTAGGATCCACAGAAGCTTTCTTT,TRBJ1-1,NA,NA,TRBV25-1
CASSVAGSASEQFF,TGTGCCAGCAGCGTAGCTGGGAGCGCATCTGAGCAGTTCTTC,TRBJ2-1,NA,NA,TRBV9
CASSIDLYNEQFF,TGTGCCAGTAGTATAGACCTGTACAATGAGCAGTTCTTC,TRBJ2-1,NA,NA,TRBV19
CASSPQGAGGANVLTF,TGTGCCAGCTCACCACAGGGTGCGGGTGGGGCCAACGTCCTGACTTTC,TRBJ2-6,NA,NA,TRBV18
CASSYRLRSGANVLTF,TGTGCCAGCAGTTACCGACTCCGCTCTGGGGCCAACGTCCTGACTTTC,TRBJ2-6,NA,NA,TRBV6-5
CASSPRLATSTDTQYF,TGTGCCAGCAGCCCCCGACTAGCGACTAGCACAGATACGCAGTATTTT,TRBJ2-3,NA,TRBD2,TRBV4-2
CASSDPGGGDWADTQYF,TGTGCCAGCAGTGATCCGGGAGGGGGCGATTGGGCAGATACGCAGTATTTT,TRBJ2-3,NA,NA,TRBV6-1
CASSWRGKTSGIYTDTQYF,TGTGCCAGCAGCTGGAGGGGAAAGACTAGCGGGATTTACACAGATACGCAGTATTTT,TRBJ2-3,NA,TRBD2,TRBV7-3
CASSQEARLSVGTSDEQFF,TGCGCCAGCAGCCAAGAAGCCCGCCTTTCCGTAGGGACTAGTGATGAGCAGTTCTTC,TRBJ2-1,NA,TRBD2,TRBV4-3
CASSFGGIGIETQYF,TGTGCCAGCAGTTTCGGAGGGATCGGGATAGAGACCCAGTACTTC,TRBJ2-5,NA,NA,TRBV27
CASSFDGRVPYEQYF,TGTGCCAGCAGCTTCGACGGGAGGGTCCCCTACGAGCAGTACTTC,TRBJ2-7,NA,TRBD2,TRBV11-3
CASSWHRDGELFF,TGTGCCAGCTCATGGCACAGGGACGGGGAGCTGTTTTTT,TRBJ2-2,NA,NA,TRBV11-2
CASSSDNNQPQHF,TGTGCCAGCAGCTCGGACAACAATCAGCCCCAGCATTTT,TRBJ1-5,NA,NA,TRBV7-2
CASRRLAANTGELFF,TGTGCCAGCAGGAGACTAGCGGCGAACACCGGGGAGCTGTTTTTT,TRBJ2-2,NA,TRBD2,TRBV2
CASSLFRDRAYNEQFF,TGTGCCAGCAGTTTATTTAGGGACAGGGCATACAATGAGCAGTTCTTC,TRBJ2-1,NA,TRBD1,TRBV27
CAWGPDRNTGELFF,TGTGCCTGGGGTCCCGACAGGAACACCGGGGAGCTGTTTTTT,TRBJ2-2,NA,NA,TRBV30